This T cell receptor (beta chain) came from a study of T cells in Graves' hyperthyroidism and ophthalmopathy. Amplification of TCR beta CDR3 regions used RNA as the template. TCR CDR3 regions were first amplified by RT-PCR with HTBI primers. TCRdb recomputed calls from the multiplex PCR reads with MiXCR, one row per CDR3 protein. In the table there are around 690,000 distinct CDR3 sequences, 17% of which are singletons. This clonotype was seen only a few times. One base away lies a much larger clone, so this may be a sequencing read error. Patients with uncontrolled infections, other autoimmune diseases, pregnancy or lactation were excluded. Diagnosing involved the use of clinical symptoms, serum thyroxine and TRAb, thyroid ultrasound and orbital computed tomography. The CDR3 runs to 17 residues. The V gene's germline CDR1 is DFQATT and CDR2 SNEGSKA (reference sequence).

The origin of this receptor is a man in his fifties with Graves' hyperthyroidism. Sequenced material: blood. The chain couples TRBV20-1 to TRBJ2-1; 9 bases align to TRBD2. The DNA end is more similar to TRBJ2-7, so the J call may be wrong. The CDR3 loop is CSATASGKYGSYNEQYF. CDR3 DNA sequence: TGCAGTGCCACGGCTAGCGGGAAATATGGCTCCTACAATGAGCAGTACTTC.